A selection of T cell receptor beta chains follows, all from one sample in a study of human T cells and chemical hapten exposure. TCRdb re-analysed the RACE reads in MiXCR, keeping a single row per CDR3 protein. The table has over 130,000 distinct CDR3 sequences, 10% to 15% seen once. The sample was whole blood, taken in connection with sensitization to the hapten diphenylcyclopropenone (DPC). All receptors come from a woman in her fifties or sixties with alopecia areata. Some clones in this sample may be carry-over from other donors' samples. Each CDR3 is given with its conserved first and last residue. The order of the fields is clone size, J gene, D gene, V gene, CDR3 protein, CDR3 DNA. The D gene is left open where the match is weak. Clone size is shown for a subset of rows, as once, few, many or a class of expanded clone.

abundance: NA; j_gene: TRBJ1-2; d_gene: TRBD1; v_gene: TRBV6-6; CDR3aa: CASGPTDRDGYTF; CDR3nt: TGTGCCAGCGGACCAACCGACAGGGACGGCTACACCTTC
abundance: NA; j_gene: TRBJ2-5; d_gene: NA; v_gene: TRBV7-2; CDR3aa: CASSLVSGSETQYF; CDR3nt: TGTGCCAGCAGCTTAGTGAGTGGGTCAGAGACCCAGTACTTC
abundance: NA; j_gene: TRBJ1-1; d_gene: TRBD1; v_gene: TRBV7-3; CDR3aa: CASRANSGADRPREAFF; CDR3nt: TGTGCCAGCAGGGCAAACTCGGGAGCGGACAGGCCCAGGGAAGCTTTCTTT
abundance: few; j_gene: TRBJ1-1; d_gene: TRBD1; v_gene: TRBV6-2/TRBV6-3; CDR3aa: CASSLQGLNTEAFF; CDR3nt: TGTGCCAGCAGCTTACAGGGGTTGAACACTGAAGCTTTCTTT
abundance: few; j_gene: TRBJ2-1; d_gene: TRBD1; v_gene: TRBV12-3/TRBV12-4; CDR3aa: CASRLRQGLYNEQFF; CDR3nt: TGTGCCAGCAGACTAAGACAGGGCTTATACAATGAGCAGTTCTTC
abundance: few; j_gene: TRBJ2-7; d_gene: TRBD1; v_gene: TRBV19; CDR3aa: CASSRQGYYEQYF; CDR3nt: TGTGCCAGTAGTAGACAGGGGTACTACGAGCAGTACTTC
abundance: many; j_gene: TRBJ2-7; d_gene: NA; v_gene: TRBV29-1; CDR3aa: CSVDRPGISDEQYF; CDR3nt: TGCAGCGTTGATAGACCAGGGATATCTGACGAGCAGTACTTC
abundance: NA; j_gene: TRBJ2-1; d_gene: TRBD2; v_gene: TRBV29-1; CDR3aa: CSVAVSGRVNEQFF; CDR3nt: TGCAGCGTAGCCGTAAGCGGGAGGGTAAATGAGCAGTTCTTC
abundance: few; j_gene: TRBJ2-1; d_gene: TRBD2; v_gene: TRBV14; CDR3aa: CASSPANRLAGTYNEQFF; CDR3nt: TGTGCCAGCAGCCCAGCCAATCGACTAGCGGGAACCTACAATGAGCAGTTCTTC
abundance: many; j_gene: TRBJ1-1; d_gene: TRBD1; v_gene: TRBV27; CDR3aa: CASRVDRGMNTEAFF; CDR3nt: TGTGCCAGCAGGGTAGACAGGGGCATGAACACTGAAGCTTTCTTT
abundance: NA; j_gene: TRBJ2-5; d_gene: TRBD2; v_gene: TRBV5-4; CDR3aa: CASSSVSGRAETQYF; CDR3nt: TGTGCCAGCAGCTCCGTTAGCGGGAGGGCGGAGACCCAGTACTTC
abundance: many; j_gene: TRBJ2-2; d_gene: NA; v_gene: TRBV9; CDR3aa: CASSVGTGNTGELFF; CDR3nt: TGTGCCAGCAGCGTGGGGACGGGAAACACCGGGGAGCTGTTTTTT
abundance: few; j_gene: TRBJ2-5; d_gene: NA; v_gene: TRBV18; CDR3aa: CASSPLLTAGQETQYF; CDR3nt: TGTGCCAGCTCACCATTATTGACGGCAGGCCAAGAGACCCAGTACTTC
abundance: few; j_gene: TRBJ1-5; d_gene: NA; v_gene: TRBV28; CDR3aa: CASSLRQTNNQPQHF; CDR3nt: TGTGCCAGCAGTTTAAGGCAGACTAACAATCAGCCCCAGCATTTT
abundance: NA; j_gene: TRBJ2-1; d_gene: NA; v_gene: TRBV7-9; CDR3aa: CASSLTTSLDNEQFF; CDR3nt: TGTGCCAGCAGCTTAACCACCTCTCTGGACAATGAGCAGTTCTTC
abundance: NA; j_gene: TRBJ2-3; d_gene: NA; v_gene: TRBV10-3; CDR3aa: CAISESDFSTDTQYF; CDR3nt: TGTGCCATCAGTGAGTCAGACTTCTCCACAGATACGCAGTATTTT
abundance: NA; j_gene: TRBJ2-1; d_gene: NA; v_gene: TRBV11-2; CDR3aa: CASSLYREGEQFF; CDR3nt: TGTGCCAGCAGCCTGTACAGGGAGGGTGAGCAGTTCTTC
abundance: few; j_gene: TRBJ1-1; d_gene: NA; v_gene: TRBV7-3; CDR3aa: CASSSYPGNTEAFF; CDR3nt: TGTGCCAGCAGCTCTTACCCGGGGAACACTGAAGCTTTCTTT
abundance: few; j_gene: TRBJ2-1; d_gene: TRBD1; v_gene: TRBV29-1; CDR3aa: CSGTGKRGEQFF; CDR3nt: TGCAGCGGGACAGGGAAGCGCGGTGAGCAGTTCTTC
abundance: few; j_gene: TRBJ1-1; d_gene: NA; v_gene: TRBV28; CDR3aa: CASSFVRATEAFF; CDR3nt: TGTGCCAGCAGTTTCGTGCGGGCCACTGAAGCTTTCTTT
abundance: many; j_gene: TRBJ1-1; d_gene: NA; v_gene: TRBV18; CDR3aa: CASSYKGENTEAFF; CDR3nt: TGTGCCAGCTCGTATAAGGGTGAAAACACTGAAGCTTTCTTT
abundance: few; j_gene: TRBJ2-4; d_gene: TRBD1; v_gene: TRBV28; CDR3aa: CASSLPGQGAAKNIQYF; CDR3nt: TGTGCCAGCAGTTTACCCGGACAGGGGGCGGCCAAAAACATTCAGTACTTC
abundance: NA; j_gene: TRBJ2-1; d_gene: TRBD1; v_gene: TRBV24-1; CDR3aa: CATSDPVGGRYNEQFF; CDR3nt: TGTGCCACCAGTGATCCCGTAGGGGGCCGATACAATGAGCAGTTCTTC
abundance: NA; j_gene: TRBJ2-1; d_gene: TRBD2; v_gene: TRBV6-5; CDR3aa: CASSTLASGGPRSEQFF; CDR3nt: TGTGCCAGCAGTACTCTTGCTAGCGGGGGCCCACGCAGTGAGCAGTTCTTC
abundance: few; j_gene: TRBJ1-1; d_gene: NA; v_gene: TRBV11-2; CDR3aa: CASSNQDRLNTEAFF; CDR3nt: TGTGCCAGCAGCAACCAGGACAGATTGAACACTGAAGCTTTCTTT
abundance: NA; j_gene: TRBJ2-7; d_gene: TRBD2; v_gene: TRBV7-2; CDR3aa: CASSSGRESYEQYF; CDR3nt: TGTGCCAGCAGCTCCGGGAGGGAAAGCTACGAGCAGTACTTC
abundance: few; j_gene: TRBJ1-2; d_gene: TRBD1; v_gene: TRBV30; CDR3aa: CAWSLDRGGYTF; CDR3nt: TGTGCCTGGAGCCTGGACAGGGGAGGCTACACCTTC
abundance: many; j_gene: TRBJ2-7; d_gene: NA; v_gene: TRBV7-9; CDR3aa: CASSPLREGPYEQYF; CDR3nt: TGTGCCAGCAGCCCCCTTCGTGAGGGACCCTACGAGCAGTACTTC
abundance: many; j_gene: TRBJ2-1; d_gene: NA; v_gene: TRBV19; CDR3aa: CASSMGGRGNEQFF; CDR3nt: TGTGCCAGTAGTATGGGGGGCCGAGGGAATGAGCAGTTCTTC